The entry below describes one T cell receptor (beta chain). The antigen is not known. V lost 1 base and J lost 5, with 8 bases in between. Germline V gives CDR1 LGHDT, CDR2 YNNKEL (reference sequence). This CDR3 has 13 residues. The sample belongs to a study of T cell responses to AZD1222 COVID-19 vaccine. Study-level information: Combined were second doses at about 4 or about 12 weeks.

The table came from immunoSEQ multiplex PCR; TCRdb's copy has only in-frame clones and leaves some out. Among 150,000 to 200,000 clones listed, around 94% were seen once. Findings and limits, study-wide: Repertoires were obtained solely post-peak T cell response. Recipients of two AZD1222 doses showed rising Spike-specific TCR breadth and depth. Mostly white British, mostly female donors; authors suggested clonal diversity may be underestimated.

The sequenced sample was peripheral blood, obtained on day 0 of AZD1222 vaccination. This receptor was taken from an adult in good health. J is TRBJ1-1 and V is TRBV3-1 (or the pseudogene TRBV3-2); possible D gene TRBD1, 5 bases. The CDR3 sequence: CASSQARGTEAFF. Written as DNA, the CDR3 is TGTGCCAGCAGCCAAGCTAGGGGAACTGAAGCTTTCTTT.